This entry describes one TCR beta chain. The sample belongs to a study of molecular identifiers for immune sequencing clone quantification. TCRdb independently ran MiXCR on the PCR reads; one entry per CDR3 protein. The table shows more than 250,000 distinct CDR3 sequences, with around 21% occurring only once. CDR3 size: 16 residues. The trim removed 6 bases at V and 2 bases at J, leaving 10 bases unmatched. Naive CD8 libraries were made from about 21,000 to 970,000 sorted cells, and they used 10%, 30% or 50% RNA. The V call is TRBV12-3 or TRBV12-4, the J call TRBJ2-5; TRBD2 matches at 9 bases. Sequencing used naive CD8+ T cells from blood, with Jurkat cell RNA spiked in. Subset given: FACS-sorted CD8+CD4-CCR7+CD45RA+ naive T cells. The origin of this receptor is a human donor in good health. Some libraries in this study had Jurkat cell RNA spiked in. CDR3 in amino acids: CASSPTLAGIQETQYF. The CDR3 DNA reads as TGTGCCAGCAGCCCAACGCTAGCGGGGATACAAGAGACCCAGTACTTC.